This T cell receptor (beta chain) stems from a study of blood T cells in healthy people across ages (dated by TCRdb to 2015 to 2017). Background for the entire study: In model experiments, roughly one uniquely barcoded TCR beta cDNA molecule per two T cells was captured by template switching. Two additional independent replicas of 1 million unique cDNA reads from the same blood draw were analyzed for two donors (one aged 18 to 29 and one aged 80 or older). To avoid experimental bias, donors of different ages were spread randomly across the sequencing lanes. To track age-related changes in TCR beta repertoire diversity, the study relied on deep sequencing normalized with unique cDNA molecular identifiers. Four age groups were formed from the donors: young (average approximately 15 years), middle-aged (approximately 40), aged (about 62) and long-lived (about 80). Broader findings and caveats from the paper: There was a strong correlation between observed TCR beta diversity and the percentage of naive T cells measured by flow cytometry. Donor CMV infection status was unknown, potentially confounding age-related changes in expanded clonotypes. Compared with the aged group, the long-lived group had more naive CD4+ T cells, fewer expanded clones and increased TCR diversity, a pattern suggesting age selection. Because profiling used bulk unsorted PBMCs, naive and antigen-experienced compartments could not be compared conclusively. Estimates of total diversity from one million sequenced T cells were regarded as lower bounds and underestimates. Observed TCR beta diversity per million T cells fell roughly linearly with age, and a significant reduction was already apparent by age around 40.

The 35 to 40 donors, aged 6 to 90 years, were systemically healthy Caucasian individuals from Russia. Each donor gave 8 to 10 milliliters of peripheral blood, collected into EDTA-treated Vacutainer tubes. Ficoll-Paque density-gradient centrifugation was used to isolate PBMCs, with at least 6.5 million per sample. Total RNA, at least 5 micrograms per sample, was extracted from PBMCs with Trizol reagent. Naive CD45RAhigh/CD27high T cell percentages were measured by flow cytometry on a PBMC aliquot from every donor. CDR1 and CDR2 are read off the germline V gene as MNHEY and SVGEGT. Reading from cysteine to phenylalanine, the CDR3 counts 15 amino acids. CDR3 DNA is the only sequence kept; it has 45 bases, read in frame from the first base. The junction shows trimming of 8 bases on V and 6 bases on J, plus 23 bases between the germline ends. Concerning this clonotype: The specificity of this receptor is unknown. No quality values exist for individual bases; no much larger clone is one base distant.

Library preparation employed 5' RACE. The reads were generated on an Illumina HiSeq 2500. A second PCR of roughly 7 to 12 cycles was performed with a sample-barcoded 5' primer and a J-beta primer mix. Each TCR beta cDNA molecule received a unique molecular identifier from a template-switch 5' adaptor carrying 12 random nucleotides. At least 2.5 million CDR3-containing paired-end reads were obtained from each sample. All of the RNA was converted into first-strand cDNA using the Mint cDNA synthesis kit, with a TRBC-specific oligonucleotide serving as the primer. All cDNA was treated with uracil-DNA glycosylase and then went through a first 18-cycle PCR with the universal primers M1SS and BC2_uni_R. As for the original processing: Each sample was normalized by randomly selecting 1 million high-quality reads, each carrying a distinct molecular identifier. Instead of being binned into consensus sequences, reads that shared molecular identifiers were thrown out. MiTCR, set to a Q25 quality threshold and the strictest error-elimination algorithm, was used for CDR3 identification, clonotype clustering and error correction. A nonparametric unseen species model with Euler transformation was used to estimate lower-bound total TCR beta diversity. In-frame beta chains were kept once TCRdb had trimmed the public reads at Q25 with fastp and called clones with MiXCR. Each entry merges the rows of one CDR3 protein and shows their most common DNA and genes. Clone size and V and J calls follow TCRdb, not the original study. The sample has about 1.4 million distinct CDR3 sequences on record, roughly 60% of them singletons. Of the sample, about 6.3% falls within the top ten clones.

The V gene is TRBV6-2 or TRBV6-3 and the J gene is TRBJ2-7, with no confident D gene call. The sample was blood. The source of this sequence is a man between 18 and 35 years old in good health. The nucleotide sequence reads TGTGCCAGCGAGACCCAAGGATTCCTAACCTGCGAGCAGTACTTC. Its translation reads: CASETQGFLTCEQYF.